A selection of T cell receptor beta chains follows, all from one sample in a study of long-term antiretroviral therapy in people with HIV. Generated by immunoSEQ multiplex PCR, the TCRdb table keeps only in-frame clones and is missing some. The table has some 22,000 clones, roughly four fifths seen once; the top ten hold about 20%. The input for sequencing was unsorted PBMCs, taken 0.4 years after starting antiretroviral therapy. Receptors were obtained from a man aged 50 or older with HIV. CDR3s include the opening cysteine and the closing phenylalanine or tryptophan. The D gene is left open where the match is weak. Some rows have no size entry. The others give once, few or many, or a class for an expanded clone.

j_call,clone_size,d_call,v_call,cdr3_nt,cdr3_aa
TRBJ1-2,few,TRBD1,TRBV7-9,TGTGCCAGCAGCTTAGAGAGGGACAGGGGCGATGGCTACACCTTC,CASSLERDRGDGYTF
TRBJ2-2,NA,NA,TRBV7-8,TGTGCCAGCACCTCCGGGGTAATCGGGGAGCTGTTTTTT,CASTSGVIGELFF
TRBJ2-7,NA,TRBD1,TRBV5-1,TGCGCCAGCTCCGGGACAGGGGGCACCGAGCAGTACTTC,CASSGTGGTEQYF
TRBJ2-7,NA,TRBD1,TRBV28,TGTGCCAGCAGTTCCCGGGACAGGAATGGCGAGCAGTACTTC,CASSSRDRNGEQYF
TRBJ2-7,NA,TRBD2,TRBV4-3,TGCGCCAGCAGCCAAGAACTAGCGGGGCAAGAGCAGTACTTC,CASSQELAGQEQYF
TRBJ1-2,few,NA,TRBV9,TGTGCCAGCAGCCCTACTGACCCTAACTATGGCTACACCTTC,CASSPTDPNYGYTF
TRBJ2-7,NA,TRBD2,TRBV13,TGTGCCAGCAGCTTCCGGGGGGGCCCCTACGAGCAGTACTTC,CASSFRGGPYEQYF
TRBJ2-3,NA,TRBD2,TRBV4-1,TGCGCCAGCAGCCAAGAAAGGACTAGCGGGTTCACAGATACGCAGTATTTT,CASSQERTSGFTDTQYF
TRBJ1-1,NA,NA,TRBV6-5,TGTGCCAGCAGTTATTACGGGGCCACTGAAGCTTTCTTT,CASSYYGATEAFF
TRBJ2-2,once,NA,TRBV4-3,TGCGCCAGCAGCCAGGGCATGATAGCCGGGGAGCTGTTTTTT,CASSQGMIAGELFF
TRBJ1-5,NA,NA,TRBV7-2,TGTGCCAGCAGCTTAAGTCGCAATCAGCCCCAGCATTTT,CASSLSRNQPQHF
TRBJ1-2,few,NA,TRBV27,TGTGCCAGCAGTCCCACACTTGCGGGGCGCTACACCTTC,CASSPTLAGRYTF
TRBJ2-1,NA,NA,TRBV11-2,TGTGCCAGCAGCACACCCACGTGGGGGCAAGAGCATGAGCAGTTCTTC,CASSTPTWGQEHEQFF
TRBJ1-6,NA,NA,TRBV7-6,TGTGCCAGCAGCTTAGCCAGGGACCTACCCCTCCACTTT,CASSLARDLPLHF
TRBJ2-2,NA,TRBD1,TRBV28,TGTGCCAGCACGCGACAGGGGTACACCGGGGAGCTGTTTTTT,CASTRQGYTGELFF
TRBJ2-1,NA,NA,TRBV7-3,TGTGCCAGCAGCCCCCTGGGGGGCTACAATGAGCAGTTCTTC,CASSPLGGYNEQFF
TRBJ1-2,NA,NA,TRBV27,TGTGCCAGCAGTTATTCCGCCGACGGGGGCTACACCTTC,CASSYSADGGYTF
TRBJ1-1,NA,NA,TRBV30,TGTGCCTGGAGTGGAGAGGCAGTGAACACTGAAGCTTTCTTT,CAWSGEAVNTEAFF
TRBJ1-5,few,TRBD1,TRBV7-9,TGTGCCAGCAGCTCGGACAGGGGGAAGGGTCAGCCCCAGCATTTT,CASSSDRGKGQPQHF
TRBJ1-2,NA,NA,TRBV28,TGTGCCAGCAGTGTGTCCGACTATGGCTACACCTTC,CASSVSDYGYTF
TRBJ2-6,NA,NA,TRBV7-2,TGTGCCAGCAGCTCCTACTCTGGGGCCAACGTCCTGACTTTC,CASSSYSGANVLTF
TRBJ1-6,NA,NA,TRBV15,TGTGCCACCAGCAGAGATTTGAATTCACCCCTCCACTTT,CATSRDLNSPLHF
TRBJ2-1,NA,NA,TRBV7-9,TGTGCCAGCACCCTGAGTATGAATGAGCAGTTCTTC,CASTLSMNEQFF
TRBJ1-1,once,TRBD1,TRBV4-1,TGCGCCAGCAGCCAACCGACAGGGCGGAACACTGAAGCTTTTTTT,CASSQPTGRNTEAFF
TRBJ1-2,few,TRBD1,TRBV6-6,TGTGCCAGCAGTAGGGACAGTGAGGACTATGGCTACACCTTC,CASSRDSEDYGYTF
TRBJ2-5,NA,NA,TRBV11-1,TGTGCCAGCAGCTGGGACGGGAAAGAGACCCAGTACTTC,CASSWDGKETQYF
TRBJ2-2,NA,NA,TRBV6-4,TGTGCCAGCAGTGACTCTCGGCTGTTTTTT,CASSDSRLFF
TRBJ1-1,NA,NA,TRBV7-2,TGTGCCAGCAGCCCCAAGGGGACGGGCACTGAAGCTTTCTTT,CASSPKGTGTEAFF
TRBJ1-2,once,NA,TRBV11-2,TGTGCCAGCAGCGACAAGGGGGTTAACTATGGCTACACCTTC,CASSDKGVNYGYTF
TRBJ2-2,NA,NA,TRBV7-7,TGTGCTAGCAGCAGTGGCATAGCGAACACCGGGGAGCTGTTTTTT,CASSSGIANTGELFF
TRBJ2-7,NA,NA,TRBV27,TGTGCCAGCAGTTTATACGGGACCATATTGGCCTACGAGCAGTACTTC,CASSLYGTILAYEQYF
TRBJ1-1,NA,NA,TRBV10-3,TGTGCCACCAGTGCCCAGGGGACCACCACTGAAGCTTTCTTT,CATSAQGTTTEAFF
TRBJ2-7,NA,TRBD1,TRBV19,TGTGCCAGTAGTCCCGAGGACAGGGGTTACGAGCAGTACTTC,CASSPEDRGYEQYF
TRBJ2-1,NA,NA,TRBV5-4,TGTGCCAGCAGCATTTCGACTCGCAATGAGCAGTTCTTC,CASSISTRNEQFF
TRBJ2-5,NA,TRBD2,TRBV18,TGTGCCAGCTCATCGGGGGGTGGAGAGACCCAGTACTTC,CASSSGGGETQYF